This T cell receptor beta chain was sequenced for a study of CD8+ T cells in alopecia areata. Whole-study results and caveats: Resident alphabeta T cells of normal skin are also sequenced in scalp samples.

As concerns this clone: The antigen is unknown.

The junction had 7 bases not matched to a gene; V was cut back by 5 bases and J by 2 bases. This CDR3 comprises 16 residues. In germline, CDR1 is SGHRS, CDR2 YFSETQ. Once RNA had been extracted, it was reverse transcribed into cDNA to act as the sequencing template. Assay: immunoSEQ multiplex PCR; the TCRdb copy retains only in-frame clones and omits some. This sample has 140,000 to 150,000 clones, with more than 40% found just once. Sampling of alopecia areata patients yielded lesional scalp punch biopsies as well as peripheral blood. Material for sequencing was CD4+ T cells sorted from blood. J is TRBJ2-3 and V is TRBV5-1; 11 bases map to TRBD2. This clonotype was sampled from a human donor with alopecia areata. The CDR3 DNA reads as TGCGCCAGCAGTACAGGACTAGCGGGCCCCACAGATACGCAGTATTTT. This codes for CASSTGLAGPTDTQYF.